A single sample gave rise to the 10 T cell receptor beta chains below, sequenced in a study of blood T cell repertoires in COVID-19. Using immunoSEQ multiplex PCR, the repertoire was profiled, and TCRdb retains in-frame clones only, with some absent. The profile shows approximately 300,000 clones, about 86% of them singletons. What was sequenced was peripheral blood. The receptors shown here come from a person aged 70 to 85 with COVID-19, enrolled during active disease.

The rearrangement joins TRBV6-1 to TRBJ1-1, with unresolved D. With 3 bases removed from V and 9 bases from J, the gap between germline ends came to 5 bases. Per germline, CDR1 MNHNS and CDR2 SASEGT. The CDR3 consists of 10 residues. The CDR3 loop is CASSEGKAFF. CDR3 bases: TGTGCCAGCAGTGAGGGCAAAGCTTTCTTT.

This clone was observed a single time. V gene TRBV5-4 combines with J gene TRBJ1-6, with 7 nucleotides matching TRBD1. Germline V lookup: CDR1 SGHNT, CDR2 YYREEE (reference sequence). The junction had 9 bases not matched to a gene; V was cut back by 3 bases and J by 6 bases. The CDR3 loop spans 16 amino acids. The CDR3 sequence is CASSSGRQGRNSPLHF. In DNA form, the CDR3 reads TGTGCCAGCAGCTCCGGACGACAGGGACGTAATTCACCCCTCCACTTT. Variable domain in full (rest from reference TRBV5-4 and TRBJ1-6): ETGVTQSPTHLIKTRGQQVTLRCSSQSGHNTVSWYQQALGQGPQFIFQYYREEENGRGNFPPRFSGLQFPNYSSELNVNALELDDSALYLCASSSGRQGRNSPLHFGNGTRLTVT.

The chain links TRBV3-1 (or the pseudogene TRBV3-2) to TRBJ2-7, with a weak D call TRBD1 (6 bases). CDR3 size: 15 residues. Trimming cost V 3 bases and J 3 bases, with 15 bases left between them. The V gene's germline CDR1 is LGHDT and CDR2 YNNKEL (reference sequence). DNA for the CDR3: TGTGCCAGCAGCCAGAATACAGGGTTGGTCTACGAGCAGTACTTC. It translates to CASSQNTGLVYEQYF.

This clone is a singleton in its sample. The rearrangement joins TRBV24-1 to TRBJ2-7; D is unclear. The ends were cut back, 2 bases at V and 7 bases at J, with 11 bases in the middle. CDR3 length equals 13 residues. The germline CDR1 and CDR2 sequences are KGHDR and SFDVKD. CDR3 residues: CATSDSLRMEQYF. CDR3 DNA sequence: TGTGCCACCAGTGATTCGCTACGTATGGAGCAGTACTTC.

This clone was counted once. The chain links TRBV19 to TRBJ1-5; 7 bases line up with TRBD1. Trimming took 7 bases from V and 7 from J; bases not matched to a gene: 16. Germline assignment: CDR1 LNHDA and CDR2 SQIVND (reference sequence). The CDR3 runs to 16 residues. The CDR3 coding sequence is TGTGCCAGTACACGGGGGCCCAGAGGACAGGCACAGCCCCAGCATTTT. Translating it yields CASTRGPRGQAQPQHF.

This rearrangement joins TRBV7-8 to TRBJ1-5; 8 nucleotides line up with TRBD1. The CDR3 totals 17 residues. Germline V gives CDR1 SGHVS, CDR2 FQNEAQ. After removal of 4 bases from V and 6 bases from J, the junction contained 14 bases not matched to a gene. The CDR3 nucleotides read TGTGCCAGCAGCTCCCGCAACGGGAGACAGGGGAGTCAGCCCCAGCATTTT. It is translated as CASSSRNGRQGSQPQHF.

The chain combines TRBV11-2 with TRBJ1-1, with unresolved D. The germline gives CDR1 SGHAT, CDR2 FQNNGV. The CDR3 has 13 residues. V was pared by 6 bases and J by 7 bases, with 15 bases between. The CDR3 sequence: CASRLSLANEAFF. CDR3 nucleotides: TGTGCCAGCAGGCTCTCCCTAGCCAATGAAGCTTTCTTT. The complete variable domain, with remaining parts taken from reference TRBV11-2 and TRBJ1-1, reads EAGVAQSPRYKIIEKRQSVAFWCNPISGHATLYWYQQILGQGPKLLIQFQNNGVVDDSQLPKDRFSAERLKGVDSTLKIQPAKLEDSAVYLCASRLSLANEAFFGQGTRLTVV.

The rearrangement links TRBV28 to TRBJ1-1; D may be TRBD1 (6 bases). CDR1 and CDR2 (germline): MDHEN, SYDVKM. Trimming took 7 bases from V and 5 from J, leaving 14 bases between them. This CDR3 has 13 residues. The CDR3 DNA is TGTGCCAGCAAGGTCCCAGGGACAACTGAAGCTTTCTTT. As protein: CASKVPGTTEAFF.

This chain joins TRBV2 and TRBJ2-2, with TRBD1 matching over 9 bases. This CDR3 contains 13 residues. J gave up 6 bases and V 6 bases, and 2 bases lay outside the gene matches. Germline CDR1 and CDR2: SNHLY and FYNNEI. The DNA of the CDR3 is TGTGCCAGCAGACAGGGGGCGGCCGGGGAGCTGTTTTTT. Encoded protein: CASRQGAAGELFF.

The chain is built from TRBV6-4 and TRBJ1-1; possibly TRBD1 for D (5 bases). This CDR3 region has 15 residues. The germline V gene has CDR1 MRHNA and CDR2 SNTAGT. Trimming cost V 6 bases and J 6 bases, with 20 bases left between them. The CDR3 here is CASRPLGTPGSEAFF. The CDR3 region has the DNA TGTGCCAGCAGGCCCCTAGGGACTCCGGGCTCTGAAGCTTTCTTT.